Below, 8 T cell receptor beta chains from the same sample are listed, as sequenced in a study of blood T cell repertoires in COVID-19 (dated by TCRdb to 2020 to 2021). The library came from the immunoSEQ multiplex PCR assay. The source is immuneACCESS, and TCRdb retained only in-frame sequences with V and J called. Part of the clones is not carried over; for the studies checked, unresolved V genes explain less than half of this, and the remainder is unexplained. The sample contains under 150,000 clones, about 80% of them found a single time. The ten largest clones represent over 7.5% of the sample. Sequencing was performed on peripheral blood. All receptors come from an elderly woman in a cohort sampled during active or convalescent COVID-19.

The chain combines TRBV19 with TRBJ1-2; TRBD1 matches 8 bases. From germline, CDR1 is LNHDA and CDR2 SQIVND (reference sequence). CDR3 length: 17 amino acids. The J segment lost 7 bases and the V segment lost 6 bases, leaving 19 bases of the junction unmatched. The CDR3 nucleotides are TGTGCCAGTAGCCGGACAGGGACCCCGATTGGTGGTGGTGGCTACACCTTC. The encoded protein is CASSRTGTPIGGGGYTF.

The CDR3 sequence is CASSLHYEQYF. Written as DNA, the CDR3 is TGTGCCAGCAGCTTGCACTACGAGCAGTACTTC. The chain uses TRBV5-6 and TRBJ2-7; D is uncertain. V was clipped by 1 base and J by 3 bases, with 2 bases between them. This CDR3 has 11 amino acids. Germline loops: CDR1 SGHDT, CDR2 YYEEEE.

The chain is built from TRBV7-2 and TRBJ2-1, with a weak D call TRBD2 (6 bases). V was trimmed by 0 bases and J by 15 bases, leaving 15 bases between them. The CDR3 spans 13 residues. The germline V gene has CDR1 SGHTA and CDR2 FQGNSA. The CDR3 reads CASSLATRGMVFF. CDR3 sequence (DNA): TGTGCCAGCAGCTTAGCGACCCGGGGGATGGTGTTCTTC. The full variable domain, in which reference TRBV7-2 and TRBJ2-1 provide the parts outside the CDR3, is GAGVSQSPSNKVTEKGKDVELRCDPISGHTALYWYRQSLGQGLEFLIYFQGNSAPDKSGLPSDRFSAERTGGSVSTLTIQRTQQEDSAVYLCASSLATRGMVFFGPGTRLTVL.

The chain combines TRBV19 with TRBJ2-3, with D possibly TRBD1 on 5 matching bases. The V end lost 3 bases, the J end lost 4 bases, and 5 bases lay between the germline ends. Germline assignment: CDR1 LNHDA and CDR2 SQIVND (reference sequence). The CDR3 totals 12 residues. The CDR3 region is CASSIRADTQYF. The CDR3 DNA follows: TGTGCCAGTAGTATCAGGGCAGATACGCAGTATTTT.

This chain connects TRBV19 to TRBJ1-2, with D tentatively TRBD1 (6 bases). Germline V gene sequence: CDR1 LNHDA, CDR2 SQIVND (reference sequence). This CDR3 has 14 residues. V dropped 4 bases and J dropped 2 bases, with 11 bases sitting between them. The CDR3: CASSRSQGNYGYTF. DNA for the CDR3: TGTGCCAGTAGTAGGTCACAGGGAAACTATGGCTACACCTTC.

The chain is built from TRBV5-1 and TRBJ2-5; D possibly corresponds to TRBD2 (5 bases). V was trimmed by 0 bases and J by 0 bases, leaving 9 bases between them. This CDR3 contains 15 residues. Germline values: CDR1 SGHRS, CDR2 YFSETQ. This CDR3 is CASSLGAADQETQYF. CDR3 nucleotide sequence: TGCGCCAGCAGCTTGGGGGCAGCGGACCAAGAGACCCAGTACTTC.

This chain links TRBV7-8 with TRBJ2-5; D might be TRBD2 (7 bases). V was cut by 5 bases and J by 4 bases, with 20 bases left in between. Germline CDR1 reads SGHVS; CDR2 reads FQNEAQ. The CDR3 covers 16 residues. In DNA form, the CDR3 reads TGTGCCAGCAGCCCCTTGGGGGGGGGCCTCCCAGAGACCCAGTACTTC. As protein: CASSPLGGGLPETQYF. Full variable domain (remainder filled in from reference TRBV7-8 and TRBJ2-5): GAGVSQSPRYKVAKRGQDVALRCDPISGHVSLFWYQQALGQGPEFLTYFQNEAQLDKSGLPSDRFFAERPEGSVSTLKIQRTQQEDSAVYLCASSPLGGGLPETQYFGPGTRLLVL.

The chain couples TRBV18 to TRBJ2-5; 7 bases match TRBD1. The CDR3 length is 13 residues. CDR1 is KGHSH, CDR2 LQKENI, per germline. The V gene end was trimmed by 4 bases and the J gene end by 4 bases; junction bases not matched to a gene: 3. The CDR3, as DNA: TGTGCCAGCTCACGACAGGGCTTAGAGACCCAGTACTTC. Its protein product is CASSRQGLETQYF.